What follows are 32 T cell receptor beta chains derived from one specimen sequenced in a study of OX40 agonist ivuxolimab in advanced cancers. Using immunoSEQ multiplex PCR, the repertoire was profiled, and TCRdb retains in-frame clones only, with some absent. The profile covers roughly 81,000 clones, with 85% to 90% appearing a single time and about 0.45% taken by the ten largest. The sequences come from CD4+ or CD8+ T cells sorted from blood, collected in a trial of the OX40 agonist ivuxolimab. All receptors derive from an adult with an advanced solid tumor such as melanoma, head and neck, liver or kidney cancer.

The chain combines TRBV7-9 with TRBJ2-6; 7 nucleotides align to TRBD1. The germline V gene has CDR1 SEHNR and CDR2 FQNEAQ (reference sequence). The CDR3 runs 15 residues. The V gene end was trimmed by 3 bases and the J gene end by 4 bases; junction bases not matched to a gene: 3. The CDR3, as DNA: TGTGCCAGCAGCTTTACAGGGGCCGGGGCCAACGTCCTGACTTTC. Its translation is CASSFTGAGANVLTF.

The chain carries TRBV6-5 and TRBJ2-3; D is perhaps TRBD2 (5 bases). Looked up from germline, CDR1 is MNHEY and CDR2 is SVGAGI. Deletions cut 4 bases from V and 8 bases from J, with 10 bases between. CDR3 length: 12 residues. This chain's CDR3 is CASSSIGGTQYF. The DNA for the CDR3 is TGTGCCAGCAGTTCTATAGGAGGTACGCAGTATTTT.

The chain has TRBV18 and TRBJ1-3, with unresolved D. The germline V gene has CDR1 KGHSH and CDR2 LQKENI. V lost 5 bases, J lost 0 bases, and 17 bases lay in between. This CDR3 is 17 amino acids long. CDR3: CASSERIAAASGNTIYF. The CDR3 nucleotides are TGTGCCAGCTCAGAAAGGATCGCCGCCGCCTCTGGAAACACCATATATTTT.

The CDR3 nucleotides read TGTGCCAGCGGGAGGGACAGGGATAATGAAAAACTGTTTTTT. It yields the protein CASGRDRDNEKLFF. The chain links TRBV6-1 to TRBJ1-4; 9 nucleotides align to TRBD1. Looked up from germline, CDR1 is MNHNS and CDR2 is SASEGT. There are 14 residues in the CDR3. J lost 4 bases, V lost 8 bases, and 5 bases had no gene match.

The V call is TRBV5-1, the J call TRBJ2-4; 7 positions agree with TRBD1. This CDR3 is 15 amino acids long. The J segment lost 6 bases and the V segment lost 4 bases, leaving 10 bases of the junction unmatched. CDR1 SGHRS and CDR2 YFSETQ come from the germline V gene. CDR3 residues: CASSLDGTEVNIQYF. The CDR3 nucleotides read TGCGCCAGCAGCCTCGACGGGACAGAAGTAAACATTCAGTACTTC.

This clone was detected only once. The rearrangement uses TRBV7-2 and TRBJ1-1; D is unresolved. The V gene's germline CDR1 is SGHTA and CDR2 FQGNSA. The length of the CDR3 is 12 residues. V lost 0 bases and J lost 4, with 3 bases in between. CDR3 coding DNA: TGTGCCAGCAGCTTAGCGCCCACTGAAGCTTTCTTT. Encoded protein: CASSLAPTEAFF.

The rearrangement joins TRBV7-6 to TRBJ2-2; tentatively, D is TRBD1 (5 bases). This CDR3 contains 19 residues. Trimming removed 5 bases from V and 5 bases from J, with 27 bases in between. Germline CDR1 SGHVS, CDR2 FNYEAQ. CDR3 nucleotides: TGTGCCAGCAGCCTTAAGGCTGGCAGGGAAAGGTCCGGGACCGGGGAGCTGTTTTTT. It specifies CASSLKAGRERSGTGELFF.

The gene calls are TRBV5-6 and TRBJ1-5; D is unclear. The germline CDR1 and CDR2 sequences are SGHDT and YYEEEE. Deletions cut 6 bases from V and 9 bases from J, with 16 bases between. The CDR3 runs 13 residues. The CDR3 DNA is TGTGCCAGCATGATGGCACCCGGCGGGCCCCAGCATTTT. This gives the protein CASMMAPGGPQHF.

The CDR3 sequence is CATSGRGSGANVLTF. The CDR3 nucleotides are TGTGCCACCAGCGGCAGGGGCTCTGGGGCCAACGTCCTGACTTTC. The rearrangement joins TRBV15 to TRBJ2-6; a weak D match, TRBD1 (6 bases). This CDR3 is 15 amino acids long. V was trimmed by 5 bases and J by 0 bases, leaving 8 bases between them. In germline, CDR1 is LNHNV, CDR2 YYDKDF (reference sequence).

CDR3 sequence: CASSLGQGNYGYTF. CDR3 in DNA: TGTGCCAGCAGCTTGGGACAGGGAAACTATGGCTACACCTTC. The chain combines TRBV7-2 with TRBJ1-2; the match to TRBD1 covers 9 bases. Per the germline V gene, CDR1 is SGHTA and CDR2 is FQGNSA. The CDR3 is 14 residues long. With V trimmed by 3 bases and J by 2 bases, 1 base remained unmatched.

The chain employs TRBV5-1 and TRBJ2-1, with D possibly matching TRBD2 (5 bases). There are 15 residues in the CDR3. Trimming pared 4 bases from V and 0 bases from J, leaving 11 bases between. Per the germline V gene, CDR1 is SGHRS and CDR2 is YFSETQ. This chain's CDR3 is CASSLTGFSYNEQFF. The CDR3 DNA sequence: TGCGCCAGCAGCCTGACGGGGTTCTCCTACAATGAGCAGTTCTTC.

The genes are TRBV5-4 and TRBJ1-3; possible D gene TRBD1, 6 bases. Germline CDR1 reads SGHNT; CDR2 reads YYREEE (reference sequence). Trimming stripped 4 bases from V and 3 bases from J, with 11 bases between. The CDR3 is 14 amino acids. The CDR3 DNA reads TGTGCCAGCAGCCGTACAGGGAGTGGAAACACCATATATTTT. It codes for CASSRTGSGNTIYF.

The CDR3 here is CASSPRSITNTEAFF. As DNA, the CDR3 is TGTGCCAGCAGCCCTCGATCGATAACGAACACTGAAGCTTTCTTT. This chain uses TRBV9 with TRBJ1-1; unclear D gene. This CDR3 has 15 amino acids. Germline V gene lookup returns CDR1 SGDLS and CDR2 YYNGEE. Between the trimmed V and J ends, which lost 4 bases and 1 base, there was a span of 14 bases.

V is TRBV2 and J is TRBJ1-1, with D maybe TRBD1 (5 bases). V lost 9 bases and J 4 bases, leaving 12 bases between the germline ends. The CDR3 is 12 residues long. The germline V gene has CDR1 SNHLY and CDR2 FYNNEI. The CDR3 sequence is CASTSGLTEAFF. DNA for the CDR3: TGTGCCAGTACCTCAGGGCTCACTGAAGCTTTCTTT.

The chain links TRBV11-2 to TRBJ2-3; D is perhaps TRBD1 or TRBD2 (6 bases each). The CDR3 length is 16 residues. Germline values: CDR1 SGHAT, CDR2 FQNNGV. With 5 bases removed from V and 2 bases from J, the gap between germline ends came to 17 bases. The CDR3, as DNA: TGTGCCAGCAGCCCAGAGGCGGGGACAATCACAGATACGCAGTATTTT. As protein: CASSPEAGTITDTQYF. Combining the CDR3 with reference TRBV11-2 and TRBJ2-3 gives the whole variable domain EAGVAQSPRYKIIEKRQSVAFWCNPISGHATLYWYQQILGQGPKLLIQFQNNGVVDDSQLPKDRFSAERLKGVDSTLKIQPAKLEDSAVYLCASSPEAGTITDTQYFGPGTRLTVL.

This clone occurred a few times. The chain links TRBV2 to TRBJ1-2; unclear D gene. CDR1 and CDR2 (germline): SNHLY, FYNNEI. Trimming removed 1 base from V and 4 bases from J, with 7 bases in between. The CDR3 totals 13 residues. CDR3 nucleotides: TGTGCCAGCAGTGAAGGGCCCAGCTATGGCTACACCTTC. This translates into CASSEGPSYGYTF. Supplemented by reference TRBV2 and TRBJ1-2, the full variable domain reads EPEVTQTPSHQVTQMGQEVILRCVPISNHLYFYWYRQILGQKVEFLVSFYNNEISEKSEIFDDQFSVERPDGSNFTLKIRSTKLEDSAMYFCASSEGPSYGYTFGSGTRLTVV.

The CDR3 here is CSVRTGGEQYF. DNA for the CDR3: TGCAGCGTGAGAACAGGGGGCGAGCAGTACTTC. The J gene is TRBJ2-7, the V gene TRBV29-1, with 8 bases lining up with TRBD1. J lost 6 bases, V lost 6 bases, and 4 bases had no gene match. Germline assignment: CDR1 SQVTM and CDR2 ANQGSEA. The CDR3 spans 11 residues.

About this clone itself: In the same sample, other DNA sequences code for this CDR3. The V call is TRBV28, the J call TRBJ2-2; 9 bases match TRBD1. The CDR3 extends over 15 amino acids. Germline V gives CDR1 MDHEN, CDR2 SYDVKM. Unmatched junction bases numbered 6, after V lost 7 bases and J lost 3 bases. CDR3 sequence reads: CASTQGDRDTGELFF. CDR3 nucleotide sequence: TGTGCCAGCACACAAGGGGACAGGGACACCGGGGAGCTGTTTTTT.

The chain is built from TRBV7-9 and TRBJ1-5, with 8 bases identical to TRBD1. The J segment lost 4 bases and the V segment lost 2 bases, leaving 4 bases of the junction unmatched. CDR3 size: 15 residues. The germline V gene encodes CDR1 SEHNR and CDR2 FQNEAQ (reference sequence). In nucleotides, the CDR3 is TGTGCCAGCAGCTTAACTGGACAGGGAAATCAGCCCCAGCATTTT. Amino acids: CASSLTGQGNQPQHF.

In its sample, this clone was seen a few times. V gene TRBV16 combines with J gene TRBJ2-5, with D perhaps assigned TRBD1 or TRBD2 (6 bases each). Germline loops: CDR1 KGHSY, CDR2 FQNENV. The CDR3 has 12 residues. The V gene lost 5 bases and the J gene lost 5 bases, with 9 bases spanning the gap. The DNA of the CDR3 is TGTGCCAGCAGCGAAGGGGGGGAGACCCAGTACTTC. As protein: CASSEGGETQYF.

This sequence joins TRBV28 and TRBJ1-6, with D perhaps TRBD1 (6 bases). V was cut by 6 bases and J by 7 bases, with 13 bases left in between. Germline values: CDR1 MDHEN, CDR2 SYDVKM. CDR3 size: 14 residues. The CDR3 sequence is CASSPGHLNSPLHF. The DNA for the CDR3 is TGTGCCAGCAGCCCGGGACACCTCAATTCACCCCTCCACTTT.

The chain carries TRBV5-1 and TRBJ1-3, with D unclear. Per germline, CDR1 SGHRS and CDR2 YFSETQ. V was shortened by 0 bases and J by 4 bases, with 8 bases between the two germline ends. The CDR3 is 14 residues long. The CDR3 reads CASSLAPVGNTIYF. In DNA form, the CDR3 reads TGCGCCAGCAGCTTGGCACCCGTGGGAAACACCATATATTTT.

The gene calls are TRBV5-4 and TRBJ1-4; D unclear. Trimming took 4 bases from V and 4 from J, leaving 11 bases between them. CDR3 length: 14 residues. CDR1 SGHNT and CDR2 YYREEE come from the germline V gene (reference sequence). CDR3: CASSMNKDNEKLFF. The DNA of the CDR3 is TGTGCCAGCAGCATGAACAAGGATAATGAAAAACTGTTTTTT.

The chain has TRBV10-3 and TRBJ2-5; D ambiguous. V was shortened by 3 bases and J by 1 base, with 15 bases between the two germline ends. The germline V gene encodes CDR1 ENHRY and CDR2 SYGVKD. The CDR3 loop spans 16 amino acids. The CDR3: CAISDVGSSPQETQYF. For the CDR3, the DNA is TGTGCCATCAGTGACGTTGGCAGTAGTCCCCAAGAGACCCAGTACTTC.

V and J are TRBV7-3 and TRBJ2-2, with TRBD2 identical over 7 bases. Looked up from germline, CDR1 is SGHTA and CDR2 is FQGTGA. The ends lost 8 bases at V and 0 bases at J; junction bases unmatched: 3. CDR3 size: 14 residues. The CDR3 sequence: CASGGGSNTGELFF. The CDR3 coding sequence is TGTGCCAGCGGCGGGGGATCGAACACCGGGGAGCTGTTTTTT. Looking up the rest from reference TRBV7-3 and TRBJ2-2 gives the full variable domain: GAGVSQTPSNKVTEKGKYVELRCDPISGHTALYWYRQSLGQGPEFLIYFQGTGAADDSGLPNDRFFAVRPEGSVSTLKIQRTERGDSAVYLCASGGGSNTGELFFGEGSRLTVL.

On this clone: At the DNA level, this CDR3 is encoded by other sequences in the same sample as well. This chain links TRBV9 with TRBJ2-3; D is undetermined. The V gene's germline CDR1 is SGDLS and CDR2 YYNGEE. The germline V and J ends were trimmed by 2 bases and 6 bases, with 4 bases remaining between them. The CDR3 is 11 residues long. CDR3 DNA: TGTGCCAGCAGCGTGGGGGATACGCAGTATTTT. The encoded protein is CASSVGDTQYF.

This chain connects TRBV5-1 to TRBJ2-2; no clear D. With 9 bases removed from V and 6 bases from J, the gap between germline ends came to 12 bases. The CDR3 has 12 amino acids. Per the germline V gene, CDR1 is SGHRS and CDR2 is YFSETQ. The CDR3 loop reads CATRPQAGELFF. The CDR3 DNA is TGCGCCACCAGGCCCCAGGCCGGGGAGCTGTTTTTT. The full variable domain, in which reference TRBV5-1 and TRBJ2-2 provide the parts outside the CDR3, is KAGVTQTPRYLIKTRGQQVTLSCSPISGHRSVSWYQQTPGQGLQFLFEYFSETQRNKGNFPGRFSGRQFSNSRSEMNVSTLELGDSALYLCATRPQAGELFFGEGSRLTVL.

For the CDR3, the DNA is TGTGCCAGCAGCCGTCGCCGGGACGGTCGATCTGGAAACACCATATATTTT. Encoded protein: CASSRRRDGRSGNTIYF. V usage is TRBV13 and J usage is TRBJ1-3; possible D gene TRBD1, 5 bases. Germline CDR1 PRHDT, CDR2 FYEKMQ (reference sequence). Trimming took 5 bases from V and 1 from J, leaving 18 bases between them. The CDR3 sequence is 17 residues long.

The table lists this clone with a count of one. The chain combines TRBV5-1 with TRBJ2-7; the D gene is possibly TRBD1 (6 bases). The CDR3 is 12 amino acids. Between the trimmed V and J ends, which lost 4 bases and 5 bases, there was a span of 10 bases. CDR1 and CDR2 from the germline V gene are SGHRS and YFSETQ. CDR3 residues: CASSPDRHEQYF. The CDR3 DNA follows: TGCGCCAGCAGCCCGGACAGACACGAGCAGTACTTC. Together with reference TRBV5-1 and TRBJ2-7, the CDR3 gives the full variable domain: KAGVTQTPRYLIKTRGQQVTLSCSPISGHRSVSWYQQTPGQGLQFLFEYFSETQRNKGNFPGRFSGRQFSNSRSEMNVSTLELGDSALYLCASSPDRHEQYFGPGTRLTVT.

This clone has more than one count but fewer than ten. V and J are TRBV5-8 and TRBJ1-2, with a possible D match to TRBD1 (5 bases). Trimming cost V 1 base and J 4 bases, with 14 bases left between them. The CDR3 sequence is 15 residues long. Germline V gene sequence: CDR1 SGHTS, CDR2 YDEGEE. The CDR3 region is CASSLNGAGFYGYTF. CDR3 DNA sequence: TGTGCCAGCAGCTTGAATGGGGCGGGTTTCTATGGCTACACCTTC.

The rearrangement joins TRBV21-1 to TRBJ2-7; the table gives TRBD1 as D, unverified against the DNA. TRBV21-1 corresponds to a pseudogene. The CDR3 consists of 15 residues. CDR3 loop: CASSKVGGRAYEQYF. The CDR3, as DNA: TGTGCCAGCAGCAAAGTTGGGGGCCGGGCCTACGAGCAGTACTTC.

The chain carries TRBV2 and TRBJ1-4; D might be TRBD1 (6 bases). The V gene lost 6 bases and the J gene lost 6 bases, with 20 bases spanning the gap. CDR1 SNHLY and CDR2 FYNNEI come from the germline V gene. The CDR3 is 16 residues long. The CDR3 bases are TGTGCCAGCAGAACCAGGGGAAGGGCCTCCGATGAAAAACTGTTTTTT. This sequence encodes CASRTRGRASDEKLFF.